These T cell receptor beta chains were read from a single sample in a study of blood T cell repertoires in COVID-19. Libraries were prepared by immunoSEQ multiplex PCR; TCRdb keeps only in-frame clonotypes and omits some of them. The table includes around 120,000 clones, about nine tenths detected once. The specimen was peripheral blood. The receptor set was obtained from a human donor with active COVID-19. The donor label of this sample is uncertain. Each CDR3 is given with its conserved first and last residue. D genes are given only for firm matches. Size is omitted from some rows. Given values are once, few, many or a class for expanded clones.

V: TRBV5-1; size: -; D: TRBD1; J: TRBJ1-2; DNA: TGCGCCAGCAGCTTGCCCAAAGACAGGGGGCGAGGCTATGGCTACACCTTC; CDR3: CASSLPKDRGRGYGYTF
V: TRBV7-8; size: -; D: -; J: TRBJ2-7; DNA: TGTGCCAGCAGCTTAGCGTCTAAGTTTTTTACCTACGAGCAGTACTTC; CDR3: CASSLASKFFTYEQYF
V: TRBV28; size: -; D: TRBD1; J: TRBJ1-1; DNA: TGTGCCAGCACCCCTGCCCCCGGGACAGTGAACACTGAAGCTTTCTTT; CDR3: CASTPAPGTVNTEAFF
V: TRBV3-1/TRBV3-2; size: -; D: TRBD2; J: TRBJ2-1; DNA: TGTGCCAGCAGCCACAGAGCGGGGGGCAACTACAATGAGCAGTTCTTC; CDR3: CASSHRAGGNYNEQFF
V: TRBV9; size: -; D: -; J: TRBJ1-2; DNA: TGTGCCAGCAGCGTAGTTCCCGGGGGCTACACCTTC; CDR3: CASSVVPGGYTF
V: TRBV2; size: -; D: TRBD1; J: TRBJ2-7; DNA: TGTGCCAGCCAAGGGGGCTCCTCTTTCTACGAGCAGTACTTC; CDR3: CASQGGSSFYEQYF
V: TRBV29-1; size: few; D: -; J: TRBJ2-2; DNA: TGCAGCGTTGAAGGGCAGAACACCGGGGAGCTGTTTTTT; CDR3: CSVEGQNTGELFF
V: TRBV4-3; size: -; D: -; J: TRBJ1-1; DNA: TGCGCCAGCAGCCAAGGGTCATGGTACAGCACGAACACTGAAGCTTTCTTT; CDR3: CASSQGSWYSTNTEAFF
V: TRBV5-5; size: -; D: -; J: TRBJ2-3; DNA: TGTGCCAGCAGCTTGGGCGGTATTAGCACAGATACGCAGTATTTT; CDR3: CASSLGGISTDTQYF
V: TRBV7-8; size: -; D: TRBD2; J: TRBJ2-1; DNA: TGTGCCAGCAGCTTAGGGGCTCTAGCGGGCGCCTACAATGAGCAGTTCTTC; CDR3: CASSLGALAGAYNEQFF
V: TRBV4-2; size: few; D: -; J: TRBJ1-2; DNA: TGTGCCAGCAGCCAAGTCGGGACATCTAACTATGGCTACACCTTC; CDR3: CASSQVGTSNYGYTF
V: TRBV11-2; size: -; D: -; J: TRBJ1-3; DNA: TGTGCCAGCAGCCAAGGGGGCTCTGGAAACACCATATATTTT; CDR3: CASSQGGSGNTIYF
V: TRBV6-5; size: -; D: -; J: TRBJ1-2; DNA: TGTGCCAGCAGTTACAGGGGGGGGCGAAATGGCTACACCTTC; CDR3: CASSYRGGRNGYTF